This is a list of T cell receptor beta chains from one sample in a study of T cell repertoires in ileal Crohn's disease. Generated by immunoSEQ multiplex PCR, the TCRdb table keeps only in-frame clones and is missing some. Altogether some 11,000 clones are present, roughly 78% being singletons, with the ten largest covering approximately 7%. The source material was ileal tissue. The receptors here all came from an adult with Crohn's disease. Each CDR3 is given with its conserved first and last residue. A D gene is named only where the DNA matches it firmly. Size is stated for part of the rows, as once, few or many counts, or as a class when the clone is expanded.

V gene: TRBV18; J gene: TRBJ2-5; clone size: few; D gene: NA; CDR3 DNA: TGTGCCAGCTCACCAGGTTACGCGGAGACCCAGTACTTC; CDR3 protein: CASSPGYAETQYF
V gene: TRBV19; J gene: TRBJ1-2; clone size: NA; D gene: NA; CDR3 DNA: TGTGCCAGTTTGGGGCGGCTACAAGGGGATGGCTACACCTTC; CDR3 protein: CASLGRLQGDGYTF
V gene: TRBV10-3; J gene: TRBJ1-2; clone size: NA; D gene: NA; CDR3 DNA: TGTGCCACGGGCCGGGACACCGGTGGGCTGTTCTATGGCTACACCTTC; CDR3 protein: CATGRDTGGLFYGYTF
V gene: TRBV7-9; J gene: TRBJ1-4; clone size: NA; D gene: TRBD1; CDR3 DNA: TGTGCCAGCAGCTCCGGACAGGTTTTAGCTAATGAAAAACTGTTTTTT; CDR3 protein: CASSSGQVLANEKLFF
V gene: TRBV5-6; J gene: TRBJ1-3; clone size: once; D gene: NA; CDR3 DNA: TGTGCCAGCAGCCTAAGAGGCCTTTACTCTGGAAACACCATATATTTT; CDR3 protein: CASSLRGLYSGNTIYF
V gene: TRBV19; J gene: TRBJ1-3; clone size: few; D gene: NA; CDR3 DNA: TGTGCCAGTAGTGTCCGAAGCTCCTCTGGAAACACCATATATTTT; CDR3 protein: CASSVRSSSGNTIYF
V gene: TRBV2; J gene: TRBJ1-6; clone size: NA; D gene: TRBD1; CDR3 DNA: TGTGCCAGCGGTCCGACAGGGGGGAATTCACCCCTCCACTTT; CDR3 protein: CASGPTGGNSPLHF
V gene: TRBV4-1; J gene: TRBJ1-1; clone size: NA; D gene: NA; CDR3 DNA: TGCGCCAGCAGCCTAACGCGGGGCGGCACTGAAGCTTTCTTT; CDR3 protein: CASSLTRGGTEAFF
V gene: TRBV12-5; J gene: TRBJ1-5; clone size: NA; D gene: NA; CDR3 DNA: TGTGCTAGTGGTTTGACGGGTGGGAGACAGCCCCAGCATTTT; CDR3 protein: CASGLTGGRQPQHF
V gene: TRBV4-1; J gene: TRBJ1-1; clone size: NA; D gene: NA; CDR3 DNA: TGCGCCAGCAGCCAAGTGCCGGACAGTAACACTGAAGCTTTCTTT; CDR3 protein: CASSQVPDSNTEAFF
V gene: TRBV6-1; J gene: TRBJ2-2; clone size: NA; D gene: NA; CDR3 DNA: TGTGCCAGCAGTGAATCGGAGTGGGGGGAGCTGTTTTTT; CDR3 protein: CASSESEWGELFF
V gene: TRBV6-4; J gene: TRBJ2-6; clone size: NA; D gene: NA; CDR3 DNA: TGTGCCAGCAGTCCCCAGGGCTCTGGGGCCAACGTCCTGACTTTC; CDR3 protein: CASSPQGSGANVLTF
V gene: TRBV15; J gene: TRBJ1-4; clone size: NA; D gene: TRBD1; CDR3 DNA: TGTGCCACCAGCGGAACCGGGACAGGGGAGGAAAAACTGTTTTTT; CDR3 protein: CATSGTGTGEEKLFF
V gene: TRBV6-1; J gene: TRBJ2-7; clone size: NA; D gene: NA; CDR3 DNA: TGTGCCAGCTGTCCACAGGGCCCCTACGAGCAGTACTTC; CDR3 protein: CASCPQGPYEQYF
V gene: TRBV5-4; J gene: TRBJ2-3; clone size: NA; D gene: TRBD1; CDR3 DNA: TGTGCCAGCAGCGTGGGACAGGAAATACGCACAGATACGCAGTATTTT; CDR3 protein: CASSVGQEIRTDTQYF
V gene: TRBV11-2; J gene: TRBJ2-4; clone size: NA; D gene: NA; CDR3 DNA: TGTGCCAGCAGCTTAGGCACCGGGATAGCCAAAAACATTCAGTACTTC; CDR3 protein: CASSLGTGIAKNIQYF
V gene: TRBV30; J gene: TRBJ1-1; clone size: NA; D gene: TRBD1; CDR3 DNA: TGTGCCTGGAGTGTACAGGGGCGTCAAGCTTTCTTT; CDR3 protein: CAWSVQGRQAFF
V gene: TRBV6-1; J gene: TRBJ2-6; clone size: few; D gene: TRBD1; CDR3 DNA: TGTGCCAGCACTCAGACAGGGGCTGGGGCCAACGTCCTGACTTTC; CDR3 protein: CASTQTGAGANVLTF
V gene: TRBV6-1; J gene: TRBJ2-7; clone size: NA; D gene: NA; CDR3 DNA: TGTGCCAGCGGGGCAGGGATCGCCTACGAGCAGTACTTC; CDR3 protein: CASGAGIAYEQYF
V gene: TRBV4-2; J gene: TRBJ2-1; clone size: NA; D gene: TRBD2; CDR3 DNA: TGTGCCAGCAGCCAAGGTCTAGCGGGGGGGATCTATGAGCAGTTCTTC; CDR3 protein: CASSQGLAGGIYEQFF
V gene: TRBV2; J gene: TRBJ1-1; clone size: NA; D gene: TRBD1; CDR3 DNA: TGTGCCAGCAGTGTGACAGGGGGCGACACTGAAGCTTTCTTT; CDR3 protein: CASSVTGGDTEAFF
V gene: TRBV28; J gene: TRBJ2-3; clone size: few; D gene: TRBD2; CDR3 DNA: TGTGCCAGCAGTTCCTCCGCGGGGGGTCGCACAGATACGCAGTATTTT; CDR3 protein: CASSSSAGGRTDTQYF
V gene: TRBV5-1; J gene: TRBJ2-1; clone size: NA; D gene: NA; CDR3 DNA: TGCGCCAGCAGGGCACTGGGGGGACAGTCCCACAATGAGCAGTTCTTC; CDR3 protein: CASRALGGQSHNEQFF
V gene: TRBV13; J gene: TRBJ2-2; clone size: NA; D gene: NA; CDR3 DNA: TGTGCCAGCAGCTTCGGCCGGGACACCGGGGAGCTGTTTTTT; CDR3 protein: CASSFGRDTGELFF
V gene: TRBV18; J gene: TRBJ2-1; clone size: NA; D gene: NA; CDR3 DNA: TGTGCCAGCTCTCGAAGCACTGCGAGCTCCTACAATGAGCAGTTCTTC; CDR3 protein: CASSRSTASSYNEQFF
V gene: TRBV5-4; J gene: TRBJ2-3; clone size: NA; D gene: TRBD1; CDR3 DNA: TGTGCCAGCAGCTTGCCGGGACAGCAGTCGGATACGCAGTATTTT; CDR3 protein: CASSLPGQQSDTQYF
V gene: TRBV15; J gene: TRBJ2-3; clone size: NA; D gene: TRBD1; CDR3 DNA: TGTGCCACCAGCAGAGATTATAGTGGAACAGGGGGAACAGATACGCAGTATTTT; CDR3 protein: CATSRDYSGTGGTDTQYF
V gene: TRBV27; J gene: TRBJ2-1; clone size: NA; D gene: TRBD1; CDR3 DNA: TGTGCCAGCAGAAAGGGACAGAACAATGAGCAGTTCTTC; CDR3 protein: CASRKGQNNEQFF
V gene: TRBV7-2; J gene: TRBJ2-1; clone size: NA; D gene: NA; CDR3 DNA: TGTGCCAGCAGCCATAGGACACGCCAGGGGAATGAGCAGTTCTTC; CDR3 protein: CASSHRTRQGNEQFF
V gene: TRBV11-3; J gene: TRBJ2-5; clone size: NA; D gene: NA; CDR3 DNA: TGTGCCAGCAGCTTAGATCCCCAGAAGACCCAGTACTTC; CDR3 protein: CASSLDPQKTQYF
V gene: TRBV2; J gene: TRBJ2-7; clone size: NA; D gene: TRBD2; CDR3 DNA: TGTGCCAGCAGCGATCTAACTAGCGGGGGGACCTCCTACGAGCAGTACTTC; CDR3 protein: CASSDLTSGGTSYEQYF
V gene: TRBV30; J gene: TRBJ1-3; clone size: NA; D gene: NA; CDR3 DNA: TGTGCCTGGAAGGGCAGGGAGGCTGGAAACACCATATATTTT; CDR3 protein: CAWKGREAGNTIYF
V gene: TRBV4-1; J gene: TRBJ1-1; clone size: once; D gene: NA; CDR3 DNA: TGCGCCAGCAGCCAAGGGGTGGGGCAGTCGATGAACACTGAAGCTTTCTTT; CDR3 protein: CASSQGVGQSMNTEAFF
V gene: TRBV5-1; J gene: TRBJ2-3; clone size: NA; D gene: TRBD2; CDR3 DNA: TGCGCCAGCAGCTTGGCCGACAGTAGGACTAGCGGGGGTTCAGATACGCAGTATTTT; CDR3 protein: CASSLADSRTSGGSDTQYF
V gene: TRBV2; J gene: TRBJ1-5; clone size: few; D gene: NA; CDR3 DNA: TGTGCCAGCAGTGGGCAGGGGCCCAATCAGCCCCAGCATTTT; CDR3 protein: CASSGQGPNQPQHF
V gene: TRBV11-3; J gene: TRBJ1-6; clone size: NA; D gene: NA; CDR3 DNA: TGTGCCAGCAGCCTGGGAGGACGGAATTCACCCCTCCACTTT; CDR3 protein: CASSLGGRNSPLHF
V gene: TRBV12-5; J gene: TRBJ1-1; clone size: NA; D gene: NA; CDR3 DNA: TGTGCTAGTGGCATCCAGGTTGAAGCTTTCTTT; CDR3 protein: CASGIQVEAFF
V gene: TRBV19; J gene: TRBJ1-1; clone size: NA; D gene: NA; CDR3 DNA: TGTGCCACCCCATACACTGAAGCTTTCTTT; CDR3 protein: CATPYTEAFF
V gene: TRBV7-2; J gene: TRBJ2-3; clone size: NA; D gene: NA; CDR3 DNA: TGTGCCAGCAGCTTCCCCTGGGCAGGAGGGTTCACAGATACGCAGTATTTT; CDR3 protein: CASSFPWAGGFTDTQYF
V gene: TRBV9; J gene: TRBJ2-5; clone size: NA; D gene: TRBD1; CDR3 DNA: TGTGCCAGCAGCGCTAGTGTGGGACAGGGTCTGTACCAAGAGACCCAGTACTTC; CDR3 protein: CASSASVGQGLYQETQYF
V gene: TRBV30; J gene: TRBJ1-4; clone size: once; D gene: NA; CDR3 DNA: TGTGCCTCCCAATTAGCCCAGGGGGAAAAACTGTTTTTT; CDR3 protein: CASQLAQGEKLFF
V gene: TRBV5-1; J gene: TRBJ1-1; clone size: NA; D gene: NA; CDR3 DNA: TGCGCCAGCACTAAGGGGGTGAACACTGAAGCTTTCTTT; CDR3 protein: CASTKGVNTEAFF
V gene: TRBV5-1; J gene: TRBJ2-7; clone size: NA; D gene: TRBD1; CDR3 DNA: TGCGCCAGCAGCTTGGGGACAGGCTACGAGCAGTACTTC; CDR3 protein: CASSLGTGYEQYF
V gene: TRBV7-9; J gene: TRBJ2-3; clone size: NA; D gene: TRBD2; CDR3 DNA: TGTGCCAGCAGCGATACTAGCGGGGATACGCAGTATTTT; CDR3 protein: CASSDTSGDTQYF
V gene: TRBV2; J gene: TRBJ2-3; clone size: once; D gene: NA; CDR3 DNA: TGTGCCAGCCCTAGGGGTGGGGATACGCAGTATTTT; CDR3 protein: CASPRGGDTQYF
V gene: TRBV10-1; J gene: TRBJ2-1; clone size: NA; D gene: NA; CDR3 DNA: TGCGCCAGCAGTGAGTCCGCTGAGCTCAATGAGCAGTTCTTC; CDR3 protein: CASSESAELNEQFF
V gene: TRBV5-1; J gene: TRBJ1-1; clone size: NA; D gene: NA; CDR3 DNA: TGCGCCAGCAGCGCCACAGGGTCTCTCGGGAACACTGAAGCTTTCTTT; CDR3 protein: CASSATGSLGNTEAFF
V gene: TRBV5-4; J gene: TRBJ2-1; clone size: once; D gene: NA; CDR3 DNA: TGTGCCAGCAGCTTGTCTCAGGGAAGCAATGAGCAGTTCTTC; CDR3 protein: CASSLSQGSNEQFF
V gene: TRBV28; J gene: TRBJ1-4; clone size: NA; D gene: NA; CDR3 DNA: TGTGCCAGCAGTCCGGACAGCGTTAATGAAAAACTGTTTTTT; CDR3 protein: CASSPDSVNEKLFF
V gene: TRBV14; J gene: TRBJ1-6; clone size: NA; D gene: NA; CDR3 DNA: TGTGCCAGCAGCAAGTTTTCGGGTTCGGGTATGAATTCACCCCTCCACTTT; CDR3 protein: CASSKFSGSGMNSPLHF